These 24 T cell receptor beta chains share one sample of origin, sequenced in a study of OX40 agonist ivuxolimab in advanced cancers. Profiling relied on immunoSEQ multiplex PCR, and the TCRdb table lists in-frame clones only, not all of them. The table lists tens of thousands of clones, about four fifths of them singletons. This sample comprised CD4+ or CD8+ T cells sorted from blood, obtained in a trial of the OX40 agonist ivuxolimab. The receptors here all came from an adult with an advanced solid tumor such as melanoma, head and neck, liver or kidney cancer.

The chain joins TRBV27 to TRBJ2-1; 9 positions match TRBD2. From germline, CDR1 is MNHEY and CDR2 SMNVEV (reference sequence). CDR3 length equals 17 residues. With V trimmed by 3 bases and J by 2 bases, 8 bases remained unmatched. Written as DNA, the CDR3 is TGTGCCAGCAGTTTCCGCGGGGGGGTTAGAGCCTACAATGAGCAGTTCTTC. Its translation: CASSFRGGVRAYNEQFF.

The rearrangement links TRBV4-2 to TRBJ2-7, with D perhaps TRBD1 or TRBD2 (5 bases each). The CDR3 loop spans 15 amino acids. The germline V and J ends were trimmed by 2 bases and 5 bases, with 16 bases remaining between them. Germline-derived CDR1 and CDR2 are LGHNA and YNFKEQ. CDR3 protein: CASSQSWGPEDEQYF. The CDR3 DNA sequence: TGTGCCAGCAGCCAATCATGGGGACCAGAAGACGAGCAGTACTTC.

The V call is TRBV5-1, the J call TRBJ2-2; TRBD1 agrees at 11 bases. The CDR3 length is 15 residues. The germline CDR1 and CDR2 sequences are SGHRS and YFSETQ. With 7 bases clipped from V and 5 bases from J, the junction kept 7 bases outside the gene matches. DNA of the CDR3: TGCGCCAGCCGACCTGGGACAGGGGGAACCGGGGAGCTGTTTTTT. Its protein is CASRPGTGGTGELFF.

This CDR3 reads CASSLQGALGTEAFF. The DNA of the CDR3 is TGTGCCAGCTCCCTCCAGGGGGCGCTTGGCACTGAAGCTTTCTTT. The chain joins TRBV7-9 to TRBJ1-1; 8 positions match TRBD1. Germline CDR1 and CDR2: SEHNR and FQNEAQ (reference sequence). Trimming took 8 bases from V and 4 from J; bases not matched to a gene: 12. The CDR3 totals 15 residues.

This clone occurred once. This chain connects TRBV15 to TRBJ1-1, with 7 bases lining up with TRBD1. The CDR3 length is 16 residues. The V segment lost 4 bases and the J segment 0 bases; nucleotides outside the gene matches: 8. In germline, CDR1 is LNHNV, CDR2 YYDKDF (reference sequence). CDR3 coding DNA: TGTGCCACCAGCACCAGGGACAGTCCTATGAACACTGAAGCTTTCTTT. Its translation is CATSTRDSPMNTEAFF.

The count of this clone is one. This chain links TRBV19 with TRBJ2-1; the D gene could be TRBD1 or TRBD2 (5 bases each). Looked up from germline, CDR1 is LNHDA and CDR2 is SQIVND (reference sequence). The CDR3 sequence is 15 residues long. V lost 1 base, J lost 8 bases, and 15 bases lay in between. The CDR3 region has the DNA TGTGCCAGTAGTATAGGTATGGGGCCCGGGGATGAGCAGTTCTTC. Its translation: CASSIGMGPGDEQFF.

This rearrangement joins TRBV6-5 to TRBJ1-1; D not certain. This CDR3 is built from 12 residues. Looked up from germline, CDR1 is MNHEY and CDR2 is SVGAGI. V gave up 5 bases and J gave up 3 bases, with 7 bases separating them. CDR3 sequence (DNA): TGTGCCAGCAGTCCCCTGGACACTGAAGCTTTCTTT. Its translation: CASSPLDTEAFF.

V is TRBV19 and J is TRBJ1-2; no reliable D call. CDR3 length: 12 residues. Trimming stripped 6 bases from V and 1 base from J, with 6 bases between. Per germline, CDR1 LNHDA and CDR2 SQIVND (reference sequence). The CDR3 DNA reads as TGTGCCAGTAGCGAGTTTAACTATGGCTACACCTTC. Its translation is CASSEFNYGYTF. Variable domain in full (rest from reference TRBV19 and TRBJ1-2): DGGITQSPKYLFRKEGQNVTLSCEQNLNHDAMYWYRQDPGQGLRLIYYSQIVNDFQKGDIAEGYSVSREKKESFPLTVTSAQKNPTAFYLCASSEFNYGYTFGSGTRLTVV.

V usage is TRBV9 and J usage is TRBJ1-1; D may be TRBD1 (5 bases). The V end was cut by 0 bases, the J end by 1 base, with 10 bases between. The CDR3 runs 15 residues. CDR1 is SGDLS and CDR2 is YYNGEE in the germline V gene. In nucleotides, the CDR3 is TGTGCCAGCAGCGTAGGGGGCAGCCCGAACACTGAAGCTTTCTTT. This encodes CASSVGGSPNTEAFF.

The chain employs TRBV30 and TRBJ2-5; tentatively, D is TRBD2 (6 bases). In germline, CDR1 is GTSNPN, CDR2 SVGIG (reference sequence). V shed 0 bases and J shed 3 bases, with 8 bases lying between them. The CDR3 totals 13 residues. Written as DNA, the CDR3 is TGTGCCTGGAGTGTGGGGGGAGAAGAGACCCAGTACTTC. Residues: CAWSVGGEETQYF.

By frequency in the sample, this clone is medium-sized. J is TRBJ1-2 and V is TRBV25-1, with D tentatively TRBD1 (5 bases). V lost 5 bases and J lost 10, with 23 bases in between. Germline V gene lookup returns CDR1 MGHDK and CDR2 SYGVNS. The CDR3 is made up of 15 amino acids. CDR3 amino acids: CASSPSKWDGVDYTF. The CDR3 DNA is TGTGCCAGCAGTCCATCAAAGTGGGACGGGGTAGACTACACCTTC.

This clone is labeled medium-sized (0.01 to 0.1%). The chain links TRBV7-9 to TRBJ1-2; possible D gene TRBD1, 6 bases. Between the trimmed V and J ends, which lost 0 bases and 7 bases, there was a span of 12 bases. CDR1 and CDR2 from the germline V gene are SEHNR and FQNEAQ (reference sequence). The CDR3 runs to 14 residues. The CDR3 nucleotides are TGTGCCAGCAGCTTAGCGATGGGGACATTTGGCTACACCTTC. Protein product: CASSLAMGTFGYTF.

This rearrangement joins TRBV10-2 to TRBJ2-7, with D uncertain. Between the trimmed V and J ends, which lost 6 bases and 0 bases, there was a span of 12 bases. From germline, CDR1 is WSHSY and CDR2 SAAADI. This CDR3 is built from 14 residues. The CDR3 DNA is TGCGCCAGCAGAAAAACCGAAATCTCCTACGAGCAGTACTTC. It is translated as CASRKTEISYEQYF.

The gene calls are TRBV13 and TRBJ1-1; maybe TRBD1 (5 bases). Germline V gene sequence: CDR1 PRHDT, CDR2 FYEKMQ (reference sequence). V lost 4 bases, J lost 4 bases, and 10 bases lay in between. The CDR3 spans 13 residues. The CDR3 nucleotides read TGTGCCAGCAGCTCGAAAGGGGTCACTGAAGCTTTCTTT. It specifies CASSSKGVTEAFF.

This clone has just one count. The gene calls are TRBV11-2 and TRBJ1-2; D is ambiguous. CDR3 size: 15 residues. Between the trimmed V and J ends, which lost 0 bases and 4 bases, there was a span of 12 bases. Per germline, CDR1 SGHAT and CDR2 FQNNGV. The CDR3 spells CASSLEGRSFYGYTF. In nucleotides, the CDR3 is TGTGCCAGCAGCTTAGAGGGCAGAAGCTTCTATGGCTACACCTTC. Based on the CDR3 plus reference TRBV11-2 and TRBJ1-2, the full variable domain is EAGVAQSPRYKIIEKRQSVAFWCNPISGHATLYWYQQILGQGPKLLIQFQNNGVVDDSQLPKDRFSAERLKGVDSTLKIQPAKLEDSAVYLCASSLEGRSFYGYTFGSGTRLTVV.

This clone was detected a few times. The chain is built from TRBV19 and TRBJ1-3; D not certain. V lost 11 bases and J 2 bases, leaving 13 bases between the germline ends. The germline gives CDR1 LNHDA, CDR2 SQIVND (reference sequence). The length of the CDR3 is 13 residues. CDR3 in DNA: TGTGCCTCGACCTGGACCCCTGGAAACACCATATATTTT. Protein product: CASTWTPGNTIYF. The variable domain in full, completed from reference TRBV19 and TRBJ1-3, reads DGGITQSPKYLFRKEGQNVTLSCEQNLNHDAMYWYRQDPGQGLRLIYYSQIVNDFQKGDIAEGYSVSREKKESFPLTVTSAQKNPTAFYLCASTWTPGNTIYFGEGSWLTVV.

This clone was recorded only once. CDR3: CASSTPLTGGQGYTF. CDR3 in DNA: TGCGCCAGCAGCACCCCGTTGACAGGGGGCCAGGGCTACACCTTC. The chain is built from TRBV5-1 and TRBJ1-2, with 10 bases fitting TRBD1. The V segment lost 4 bases and the J segment 8 bases; nucleotides outside the gene matches: 11. Germline CDR1 is SGHRS and CDR2 is YFSETQ. The CDR3 covers 15 residues. The full variable domain, in which reference TRBV5-1 and TRBJ1-2 provide the parts outside the CDR3, is KAGVTQTPRYLIKTRGQQVTLSCSPISGHRSVSWYQQTPGQGLQFLFEYFSETQRNKGNFPGRFSGRQFSNSRSEMNVSTLELGDSALYLCASSTPLTGGQGYTFGSGTRLTVV.

This chain joins TRBV27 and TRBJ1-6; D is undetermined. This CDR3 is 15 amino acids long. V was pared by 6 bases and J by 7 bases, with 16 bases between. CDR1 is MNHEY and CDR2 is SMNVEV in the germline V gene (reference sequence). This chain's CDR3 is CASSPPGRTNSPLHF. The CDR3, as DNA: TGTGCCAGCAGCCCCCCCGGGAGGACCAATTCACCCCTCCACTTT.

The V and J genes are TRBV6-5 and TRBJ1-1; 8 nucleotides agree with TRBD1. V lost 7 bases, J lost 1 base, and 8 bases stayed unmatched. There are 15 residues in the CDR3. Looked up from germline, CDR1 is MNHEY and CDR2 is SVGAGI. The CDR3 spells CASTKATGANTEAFF. CDR3 DNA sequence: TGTGCCAGCACCAAAGCGACAGGGGCGAACACTGAAGCTTTCTTT.

The chain links TRBV10-2 to TRBJ1-3; tentative D call: TRBD1 (5 bases). Germline CDR1 WSHSY, CDR2 SAAADI. Trimming took 5 bases from V and 1 from J, leaving 12 bases between them. This CDR3 is 15 amino acids long. CDR3 in DNA: TGCGCCAGCAGTTCTACTGGGGGTTCTGGAAACACCATATATTTT. Its translation: CASSSTGGSGNTIYF.

V and J are TRBV2 and TRBJ1-2; 9 positions agree with TRBD1. CDR1 SNHLY and CDR2 FYNNEI come from the germline V gene. The CDR3 has 15 amino acids. V dropped 6 bases and J dropped 4; count of bases not matched to a gene: 9. CDR3 in DNA: TGTGCCAGCAGCGAAATACAGGGGGCTGGCTATGGCTACACCTTC. Translated, it gives CASSEIQGAGYGYTF.

The J gene is TRBJ1-5, the V gene TRBV7-6, with a tentative D call TRBD1 (5 bases). CDR1 SGHVS and CDR2 FNYEAQ come from the germline V gene. V gave up 1 base and J gave up 0 bases, with 7 bases separating them. The CDR3 is made up of 15 amino acids. CDR3 residues: CASSLGTGSNQPQHF. The CDR3 region has the DNA TGTGCCAGCAGCTTAGGTACAGGTAGCAATCAGCCCCAGCATTTT.

J is TRBJ2-7 and V is TRBV21-1; the table's D call, TRBD1, was not checked against the DNA. TRBV21-1 is an annotated pseudogene. The CDR3 consists of 16 residues. The CDR3 DNA reads as TGTGCCAGCAGCAAAGAGGATTTCCCAGGGTTGGACGAGCAGTACTTC. Encoded protein: CASSKEDFPGLDEQYF.

The chain couples TRBV18 to TRBJ2-5; the match to TRBD1 covers 8 bases. CDR1 and CDR2 (germline): KGHSH, LQKENI. J gave up 4 bases and V 3 bases, and 1 base lay outside the gene matches. This CDR3 region has 13 residues. This CDR3 is CASSPGQGETQYF. The CDR3 DNA reads as TGTGCCAGCTCACCCGGACAGGGAGAGACCCAGTACTTC.